Included here is one T cell receptor beta chain sequence, with context. Its target antigen remains unknown. The record has no base qualities; no much larger clone is one base away. The donors belonged to the validation cohort of over a hundred subjects, which was separate from the approximately 610-subject first cohort. The sample is drawn from a study of cytomegalovirus exposure and HLA in healthy donors (TCRdb year 2017). Describing the broader study: The 666 repertoires of the first cohort and the roughly 110 validation repertoires were produced on the same platform, according to a later analysis. The aim of the study was to test whether cataloging public T cell receptors could identify signatures of past pathogen exposure. Along with the roughly 610-subject first cohort, a separate validation cohort of some 130 different subjects was used. High-throughput TCR immunosequencing, statistical association of individual TCRs with disease status, and machine learning were combined to predict cytomegalovirus infection status.

The V end loses 2 bases and the J end loses 5 bases, and a stretch of 16 bases separates them. Inclusive of the bounding cysteine and phenylalanine, the CDR3 is 15 residues long. The kept DNA is CDR3 alone, 45 bases in frame from the first base. CDR1 MNHEY and CDR2 SVGAGI are derived from the germline V gene. General conclusions and limits of the study: The classifier was reported to diagnose cytomegalovirus status with high specificity and sensitivity in both the original and validation cohorts. A few of the identified cytomegalovirus-associated TCR beta chains were confirmed in vitro to be specific for cytomegalovirus antigens. A total of 150 to 200 TCR beta chains were listed by the study as associated with cytomegalovirus. Across donors, most TCR sequences were observed very rarely, whereas some public TCRs were present in many individuals. It was suggested by the authors that the approach could potentially be generalized to other disease states and immunological phenotypes. A later analysis found that TCRs clustered in the first cohort also tended to co-occur in the 120 validation repertoires, with roughly 95% of cluster scores above 0. A later analysis had no HLA typing for the validation cohort, so co-occurrence there was scored across all 130 or so repertoires.

The library was built by means of the immunoSEQ multiplex PCR assay. The published analysis was carried out like this. A statistical classification framework was developed to diagnose cytomegalovirus status using the catalog of TCR beta chain sequences. TCRdb provides this immuneACCESS table in a form limited to in-frame rearrangements. Some clones are lacking; in checked studies, under half of them reflect an unresolved V gene, and why the rest are absent is not known. V and J calls and clone size are given by that table; D and trimming were obtained from the DNA. The sample contains about 220,000 clones, about 89% of them found a single time. The ten largest clones take up 1% to 1.2% of the sample.

Sequenced sample: PBMCs. This chain is built from TRBV6-5 and TRBJ2-7; TRBD2 is possibly the D segment (6 matching bases). The sequence came from a woman aged 18 to 35 in good health and CMV-seronegative. The CDR3 protein is CASSYGVIRGDEQYF. The DNA is TGTGCCAGCAGTTACGGAGTTATACGCGGGGACGAGCAGTACTTC.